This T cell receptor (beta chain) originates from a study of blood T cell repertoires in COVID-19. Study processing details: Estimation of nucleated cell counts relied on the amplification of reference gene primers. Clones were sequenced by immunoSEQ multiplex PCR, and TCRdb holds only the in-frame ones, with some missing. The V and J calls and clone size come from that table; D and trimming were worked out from the DNA. The profile covers under 200,000 clones, with approximately 91% appearing a single time and roughly 2.1% taken by the ten largest. The V end was cut by 3 bases, the J end by 4 bases, with 10 bases between. This CDR3 contains 14 residues. The germline V gene encodes CDR1 LNHDA and CDR2 SQIVND (reference sequence).

The sequenced sample was peripheral blood. This clonotype was sampled from a man aged 18 to 29 with acute or convalescent COVID-19. The chain joins TRBV19 to TRBJ1-3; no clear D gene. This CDR3 is CASSIKSEGNTIYF. The CDR3 DNA reads TGTGCCAGTAGTATTAAGTCTGAGGGAAACACCATATATTTT.